The 8 T cell receptor beta chains below come from one sample, sequenced in a study of read filtering for tumor transcriptome and immune sequencing. The library was built from roughly 400 ng RNA with molecular barcoded adaptors for alpha/delta and beta/gamma chains. A single record per CDR3 protein comes from TCRdb applying MiXCR to the reads. The sample gives about 57,000 distinct CDR3 sequences, 20% to 25% of which show up once; 17% is in the top ten. Sequenced: a population of CD138-negative cells sorted from bone marrow. The receptors come from a donor at least 40 years old with multiple myeloma.

Many counts were recorded for this clonotype. This chain connects TRBV6-5 to TRBJ2-1, with 8 bases matching TRBD2. CDR3 length equals 13 residues. The junction had 6 bases not matched to a gene; V was cut back by 6 bases and J by 8 bases. CDR1 is MNHEY and CDR2 is SVGAGI in the germline V gene. In nucleotides, the CDR3 is TGTGCCAGCAGGGACGGGGGGGTGTATGAGCAGTTCTTC. Its protein is CASRDGGVYEQFF.

The chain joins TRBV20-1 to TRBJ2-5; 9 bases line up with TRBD2. The CDR3 has 16 residues. CDR1 DFQATT and CDR2 SNEGSKA come from the germline V gene (reference sequence). The junction had 8 bases not matched to a gene; V was cut back by 1 base and J by 2 bases. CDR3: CSARAGGAGGQETQYF. As DNA, the CDR3 is TGCAGTGCTAGAGCAGGGGGAGCGGGGGGACAAGAGACCCAGTACTTC.

This clonotype was recorded once. This sequence may be a read error, since a much larger clone differs from it by one base. This CDR3 fails to terminate in the conserved phenylalanine or tryptophan, so it likely reflects a read error. The genes are TRBV24-1 and TRBJ2-1; TRBD2 matches 8 bases. The CDR3 extends over 16 amino acids. After removal of 1 base from V and 3 bases from J, the junction contained 4 bases not matched to a gene. Germline assignment: CDR1 KGHDR and CDR2 SFDVKD. Written as DNA, the CDR3 is TGTGCCACCAGTGATTTCCCAGCGGGAGACTACAATGAGCAGTTCTTA. Translation gives CATSDFPAGDYNEQFL.

In the case of this clonotype: A much more abundant neighbour one base away suggests this may be a read error. The V call is TRBV20-1, the J call TRBJ1-1, with a tentative D call TRBD1 (5 bases). Per the germline V gene, CDR1 is DFQATT and CDR2 is SNEGSKA (reference sequence). The CDR3 sequence is 14 residues long. CDR3 residues: CGARVPGGNTEAFF. For the CDR3, the DNA is TGCGGTGCTAGAGTCCCGGGGGGGAACACTGAAGCTTTCTTT.

On this clonotype itself: With a much larger clone just one base away, this may be a read error. The rearrangement joins TRBV6-4 to TRBJ2-3, with unresolved D. This CDR3 has 14 amino acids. Germline CDR1 MRHNA, CDR2 SNTAGT. Trimming took 5 bases from V and 0 from J, leaving 9 bases between them. CDR3 region: CASSSQHSTDTQYF. The CDR3 coding sequence is TGTGCCAGCAGTTCTCAACATAGCACAGATACGCAGTATTTT.

Points on this clonotype: A clone one base away is much larger, so this may be a read error. The rearrangement joins TRBV5-1 to TRBJ1-5; a possible D gene is TRBD1 (5 bases). Germline CDR1 and CDR2: SGHRS and YFSETQ. This CDR3 spans 15 amino acids. Deletions cut 2 bases from V and 3 bases from J, with 12 bases between. This CDR3 reads CASSFDGAINQPQHF. Here the CDR3 DNA reads TGCGCCAGCAGCTTTGACGGGGCAATCAATCAGCCCCAGCATTTT.

This clonotype was seen once. The conserved phenylalanine or tryptophan is not found at the CDR3 terminus, so this likely reflects a read error. This sequence joins TRBV5-1 and TRBJ1-1, with D possibly matching TRBD1 (5 bases). This CDR3 contains 15 residues. V lost 7 bases to trimming and J lost 0 bases, with 16 bases between them. The germline V gene encodes CDR1 SGHRS and CDR2 YFSETQ. The CDR3 nucleotides are TGCGCCAGCCACCAGGCGGGGGTAATGAACACTGAAGCTTTCTCT. Translated: CASHQAGVMNTEAFS.

As to this clonotype: A junction end diverges from the germline sequence, so it may reflect a read error. V and J are TRBV7-3 and TRBJ2-1; D perhaps matches TRBD2 (6 bases). Germline CDR1 and CDR2: SGHTA and FQGTGA. The CDR3 length is 15 residues. The CDR3 protein is CASSFTGGPYNERFF. The CDR3 DNA reads TGTGCCAGCAGCTTTACCGGGGGACCCTACAATGAGCGGTTCTTC.